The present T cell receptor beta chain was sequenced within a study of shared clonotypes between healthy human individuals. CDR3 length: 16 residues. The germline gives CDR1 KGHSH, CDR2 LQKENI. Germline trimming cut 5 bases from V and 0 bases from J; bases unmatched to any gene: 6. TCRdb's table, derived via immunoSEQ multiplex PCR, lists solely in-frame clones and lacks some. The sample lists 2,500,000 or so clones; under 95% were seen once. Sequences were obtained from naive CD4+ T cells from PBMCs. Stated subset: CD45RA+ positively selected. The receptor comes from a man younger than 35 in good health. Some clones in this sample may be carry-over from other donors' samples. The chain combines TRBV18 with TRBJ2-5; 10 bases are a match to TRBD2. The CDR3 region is CASSTGLASNQETQYF. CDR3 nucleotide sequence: TGTGCCAGCTCAACGGGACTAGCGTCCAACCAAGAGACCCAGTACTTC.